The 24 T cell receptor beta chains below were found in one sample sequenced in a study of blood T cells in healthy people across ages. The authors ran a second PCR of about 7 to 11 cycles using a sample-barcoded 5' primer and a J-beta primer mix. TCRdb called the 5' RACE reads again in MiXCR, with one record for every CDR3 protein. The sample records about 1.5 million distinct CDR3 sequences, approximately 43% being singletons. The source material was blood. These receptors were collected from a woman aged 18-35 years in good health.

This clonotype was detected ten times or more. The chain joins TRBV29-1 to TRBJ2-1; the D gene is possibly TRBD1 (7 bases). The CDR3 spans 14 residues. Germline CDR1 and CDR2: SQVTM and ANQGSEA. Trimming pared 4 bases from V and 3 bases from J, leaving 13 bases between. The CDR3 DNA is TGCAGCGTTGTCCCAGGGGGAGGCTACAATGAGCAGTTCTTC. As protein: CSVVPGGGYNEQFF.

This clonotype was counted only a few times. The chain is built from TRBV7-2 and TRBJ2-7; D perhaps matches TRBD1 (6 bases). V was shortened by 2 bases and J by 2 bases, with 13 bases between the two germline ends. Germline V gives CDR1 SGHTA, CDR2 FQGNSA. The CDR3 loop spans 15 amino acids. CDR3 coding DNA: TGTGCCAGCAGCTTATCACCAGGGGATACCTACGAGCAGTACTTC. This translates into CASSLSPGDTYEQYF.

The sample holds a few counts of this clonotype. This sequence joins TRBV20-1 and TRBJ2-1; no definite D call. The CDR3 runs to 14 residues. The V gene's germline CDR1 is DFQATT and CDR2 SNEGSKA (reference sequence). Trimming took 5 bases from V and 0 from J, leaving 11 bases between them. CDR3 protein: CSAAHLSSYNEQFF. CDR3 nucleotide sequence: TGCAGTGCTGCCCATCTAAGCTCCTACAATGAGCAGTTCTTC.

J is TRBJ2-5 and V is TRBV24-1; 9 bases fit TRBD1. The CDR3 loop spans 15 amino acids. Looked up from germline, CDR1 is KGHDR and CDR2 is SFDVKD. The V and J ends lost 3 bases and 4 bases, in that order; junction bases with no gene match: 5. In DNA, the CDR3 is TGTGCCACCAGTGATGTGACAGGGGGAGGAGAGACCCAGTACTTC. It is translated as CATSDVTGGGETQYF.

This clonotype has at least ten counts. The rearrangement links TRBV29-1 to TRBJ2-1; 10 bases are a match to TRBD2. The CDR3 totals 16 residues. The ends lost 0 bases at V and 10 bases at J; junction bases unmatched: 12. CDR1 and CDR2 (germline): SQVTM, ANQGSEA. In nucleotides, the CDR3 is TGCAGCGTTGAAGATACGGTACTAGCGGGATCCGGAGAGCAGTTCTTC. It is translated as CSVEDTVLAGSGEQFF.

There are a few counts of this clonotype. The V call is TRBV20-1, the J call TRBJ1-5; no reliable D call. The V and J ends lost 0 bases and 3 bases respectively, with 9 bases between them. The CDR3 loop spans 14 amino acids. Germline CDR1 reads DFQATT; CDR2 reads SNEGSKA (reference sequence). DNA for the CDR3: TGCAGTGCTAGAGATTCGACGGACAATCAGCCCCAGCATTTT. It is translated as CSARDSTDNQPQHF.

The chain has TRBV12-3 or TRBV12-4 and TRBJ2-7; TRBD2 might be the D (6 bases). V dropped 5 bases and J dropped 2 bases, with 13 bases sitting between them. The CDR3 is 14 residues long. The CDR3 coding sequence is TGTGCCAGCAGTCCCCTCGGGGGAACCTACGAGCAGTACTTC. Its translation: CASSPLGGTYEQYF.

This clonotype appeared a few times. This chain joins TRBV6-5 and TRBJ2-5; TRBD1 agrees at 9 bases. The germline gives CDR1 MNHEY, CDR2 SVGAGI. The length of the CDR3 is 12 residues. With 0 bases clipped from V and 11 bases from J, the junction kept 1 base outside the gene matches. CDR3 protein: CASSYSTGGQYF. The CDR3 nucleotides read TGTGCCAGCAGTTACTCGACAGGGGGGCAGTACTTC.

Comment on this clonotype: The junction departs from germline at one end; a sequencing error may be responsible. The CDR3 sequence: CVIRDRGQSYNEQFF. The DNA for the CDR3 is TGTGTCATCAGGGACAGGGGGCAATCCTACAATGAGCAGTTCTTC. The chain recombines TRBV10-3 with TRBJ2-1, with 12 bases fitting TRBD1. The germline gives CDR1 ENHRY, CDR2 SYGVKD. The CDR3 sequence is 15 residues long.

A few counts support this clonotype. The rearrangement links TRBV28 to TRBJ2-5, with D possibly being TRBD2 (6 bases). The end of the DNA is better explained by TRBJ2-7, so the J call may be wrong. The germline CDR1 and CDR2 sequences are MDHEN and SYDVKM. The CDR3 contains 13 residues. CDR3 bases: TGTGCCAGCAGTTTTCGGGGAGGCGGCGAGCAGTACTTC. This encodes CASSFRGGGEQYF.

This chain links TRBV9 with TRBJ2-4; TRBD2 is a possible D gene (6 bases). The end of the DNA fits TRBJ2-7 better, so the J call may be wrong. Germline CDR1 is SGDLS and CDR2 is YYNGEE. CDR3 length: 15 amino acids. In nucleotides, the CDR3 is TGTGCCAGCAGCGTAGCGGAGGGGATCGCCTACGAGCAGTACTTC. It codes for CASSVAEGIAYEQYF.

This clonotype was seen just once. The rearrangement joins TRBV7-4 to TRBJ2-1; D not certain. Deletions cut 5 bases from V and 12 bases from J, with 23 bases between. From germline, CDR1 is SGHVT and CDR2 SQSDAQ. There are 15 residues in the CDR3. The CDR3: CASSKFRTPFARQFF. DNA of the CDR3: TGTGCCAGCAGCAAATTTAGGACCCCTTTTGCCCGGCAGTTCTTC.

In this sample, this clonotype turned up once. The chain combines TRBV21-1 with TRBJ1-6. TRBV21-1 is a documented pseudogene. There are 14 residues in the CDR3. The CDR3 DNA reads as TGTGCCAGCATCTCTTCGGGGAAGGATTCACCCCTCCACTTT. This gives the protein CASISSGKDSPLHF.

The gene calls are TRBV6-1 and TRBJ1-5; D may be TRBD1 (6 bases). Germline CDR1 MNHNS, CDR2 SASEGT. V was pared by 2 bases and J by 3 bases, with 14 bases between. This CDR3 contains 16 residues. CDR3 amino acids: CASSELDSTFNQPQHF. The CDR3 bases are TGTGCCAGCAGTGAACTGGACAGTACTTTCAATCAGCCCCAGCATTTT.

The chain combines TRBV20-1 with TRBJ1-5, with TRBD1 as a possible D gene (6 bases). This CDR3 has 15 residues. Germline CDR1 and CDR2: DFQATT and SNEGSKA (reference sequence). V lost 0 bases and J lost 7, with 16 bases in between. The CDR3 here is CSARDLGAGDQPQHF. CDR3 coding DNA: TGCAGTGCTAGAGATCTTGGGGCAGGGGACCAGCCCCAGCATTTT.

The chain's CDR3 is CATSKDRGHGYTF. The CDR3 DNA reads as TGTGCCACCAGCAAAGACAGGGGGCATGGCTACACCTTC. The chain combines TRBV15 with TRBJ1-2; 10 bases line up with TRBD1. Per germline, CDR1 LNHNV and CDR2 YYDKDF (reference sequence). This CDR3 region has 13 residues. V dropped 4 bases and J dropped 6; count of bases not matched to a gene: 2.

The V call is TRBV7-2, the J call TRBJ2-1; D perhaps matches TRBD2 (5 bases). With 5 bases removed from V and 0 bases from J, the gap between germline ends came to 11 bases. CDR1 is SGHTA and CDR2 is FQGNSA in the germline V gene. This CDR3 is built from 15 residues. CDR3 loop: CASSTTRNSYNEQFF. CDR3 DNA sequence: TGTGCCAGCAGCACCACTAGGAACTCCTACAATGAGCAGTTCTTC.

This chain connects TRBV11-2 to TRBJ1-1; D unclear. V was clipped by 5 bases and J by 4 bases, with 14 bases between them. Germline lookup yields CDR1 SGHAT and CDR2 FQNNGV. The CDR3 length is 14 residues. CDR3: CASSPVLKITEAFF. The CDR3 coding sequence is TGTGCCAGCAGCCCCGTTTTGAAGATCACTGAAGCTTTCTTT.

The genes are TRBV6-2 or TRBV6-3 and TRBJ1-5; TRBD1 aligns across 12 bases. The junction had 5 bases not matched to a gene; V was cut back by 6 bases and J by 5 bases. Looked up from germline, CDR1 is MNHEY and CDR2 is SVGEGT. CDR3 length: 15 amino acids. CDR3 in DNA: TGTGCCAGCAGAAAGGGACAGGGGGCCTATCAGCCCCAGCATTTT. It specifies CASRKGQGAYQPQHF.

This clonotype occurred a few times. This rearrangement joins TRBV27 to TRBJ2-4; D unresolved. The DNA end is more similar to TRBJ2-7, so the J call may be wrong. CDR3 length equals 14 residues. CDR1 and CDR2 from the germline V gene are MNHEY and SMNVEV (reference sequence). The CDR3 region is CASSLGSADYEQYF. CDR3 bases: TGTGCCAGCAGCCTCGGCTCGGCGGATTACGAGCAGTACTTC.

The chain combines TRBV4-3 with TRBJ2-1, with 10 bases matching TRBD1. CDR3 length: 18 amino acids. CDR1 is LGHNA, CDR2 YSLEER, per germline. With V trimmed by 1 base and J by 7 bases, 13 bases remained unmatched. The CDR3 DNA reads TGCGCCAGCAGCCAAGTGTTCGTGACAGGGGGCTTTTTTAATGAGCAGTTCTTC. Its translation: CASSQVFVTGGFFNEQFF.

Turning to this clonotype: One junction end disagrees with the germline gene, perhaps due to a read error. This sequence joins TRBV4-3 and TRBJ1-2, with D tentatively TRBD1 (5 bases). The CDR3 is made up of 13 amino acids. Germline V gene sequence: CDR1 LGHNA, CDR2 YSLEER. CDR3 sequence reads: CVSSPPARGGYTF. The CDR3 region has the DNA TGCGTCAGCAGCCCCCCTGCTCGGGGGGGCTACACCTTC.

The chain has TRBV7-6 and TRBJ1-1; D ambiguous. Trimming left V 5 bases short and J 5 bases short, with 12 bases between. The CDR3 consists of 13 residues. Germline V lookup: CDR1 SGHVS, CDR2 FNYEAQ. The CDR3 region has the DNA TGTGCCAGCAGCCCCCAGGAGGGAACTGAAGCTTTCTTT. Protein product: CASSPQEGTEAFF.

V usage is TRBV4-2 and J usage is TRBJ2-4, with TRBD1 matching 9 bases. There are 17 residues in the CDR3. J gave up 7 bases and V 0 bases, and 10 bases lay outside the gene matches. Germline V gives CDR1 LGHNA, CDR2 YNFKEQ. The CDR3 protein is CASSQDRVTGGLNIQYF. The CDR3 region has the DNA TGTGCCAGCAGCCAAGACAGGGTGACAGGGGGACTGAACATTCAGTACTTC.